The present TCR beta chain was sequenced within a study of T cell repertoires in cytomegalovirus infection (dated by TCRdb to 2018 to 2020). In the study overall: Peptide stimulations targeted recently identified HLA-C-restricted CMV epitopes, whose presentation resists viral immunomodulation, together with well-studied HLA-B-restricted epitopes. The HLA type of each donor mattered for the analysis, because public TCR beta signatures pointed to carriage of CMV infection along with the matching HLA type. Broad study findings and their caveats: Carriers of CMV infection plus the relevant HLA type were discriminated by the cumulative frequency of public TCR beta family members in the study cohort and in an independent roughly 340-donor cohort. The ex vivo response was dominated by HLA-C-restricted CMV-specific TCR beta clonotypes, and the single most frequent clonotype in two of eight donors was supplied by these HLA-C-restricted clonotypes.

These reads were obtained on an Illumina HiSeq 1500. TCRdb took the public reads, trimmed them with fastp at Q25, ran MiXCR for clone calling and kept in-frame beta chains. All rows with the same CDR3 protein become a single entry with the most common DNA and genes. Across this sample there are about 270,000 distinct CDR3 sequences, with about 20% seen only once. Approximately 19% of the sample goes to the ten largest clones. V loses 5 bases of germline sequence and J loses 5 bases, and the interval between the two ends is 18 bases. The CDR3 runs 15 amino acids, cysteine and phenylalanine included. CDR3 DNA only is kept here, 45 bases in frame from base 1. This clonotype was observed a few times. No cognate antigen has been identified for it. Base qualities are missing; no much larger clone stands one base away. The sample's treatment or condition label, in plain terms: in vitro stimulation with specific CMV peptide epitopes to enrich CMV-specific T cells.

The clonotype originates from a human donor in good health (CMV status not recorded). Some clones in this sample may be carry-over from other donors' samples. Sequencing used cultured PBMCs, obtained from culture after CMV antigen stimulation. The chain is assembled from TRBV12-3 or TRBV12-4 and TRBJ1-1; the D gene is perhaps TRBD1, from 5 matching bases. The DNA sequence is as follows: TGTGCCAGCAGTCCACAGGCGGGGGTTGGAACTGAAGCTTTCTTT. This gives the protein CASSPQAGVGTEAFF.